The rows below give T cell receptor beta chains drawn from one sample of a study of cytomegalovirus exposure and HLA in healthy donors. The protocol was immunoSEQ multiplex PCR, while the TCRdb copy is restricted to in-frame clones and leaves out a portion. The sample lists 160,000 or so clones, around 84% occurring once. The sample consisted of PBMCs. These receptors were obtained from a man between 18 and 29 years old in good health and CMV-seronegative. The CDR3 runs from the conserved cysteine through the conserved F or W. D genes are given only for firm matches. For some rows the clone size is stated as once, few or many, or as a class when expanded; others skip it.

j_gene	abundance	v_gene	d_gene	CDR3nt	CDR3aa
TRBJ2-5	NA	TRBV4-1	NA	TGCGCCAGCAGCCCGGACTCCCGGTTCAGGGGTCAAGAGACCCAGTACTTC	CASSPDSRFRGQETQYF
TRBJ2-2	NA	TRBV9	TRBD2	TGTGCCAGCAGCTCCCCCGTGGGCGGGAGGGCCACAAGAACCGGGGAGCTGTTTTTT	CASSSPVGGRATRTGELFF
TRBJ2-3	NA	TRBV4-3	NA	TGCGCCAGCAGCCAAGGATCGCGGGATACGCAGTATTTT	CASSQGSRDTQYF
TRBJ1-2	NA	TRBV6-1	NA	TGTGCCAGCAGCAGCGTATCTAACTATGGCTACACCTTC	CASSSVSNYGYTF
TRBJ2-7	NA	TRBV19	NA	TGTGCCAGTAGTTCTCTTCCCTCCTACGAGCAGTACTTC	CASSSLPSYEQYF
TRBJ1-5	NA	TRBV7-9	NA	TGTGCCAGCATCCCGCCCCGCACCCAGGGCAATCAGCCCCAGCATTTT	CASIPPRTQGNQPQHF
TRBJ1-2	once	TRBV30	NA	TGTGCCTGGAGATGGACGCCGGGGGGCTACACCTTC	CAWRWTPGGYTF
TRBJ1-5	NA	TRBV27	NA	TGTGCCAGCCGTTCACTCCAGGGCAATCAGCCCCAGCATTTT	CASRSLQGNQPQHF
TRBJ2-7	few	TRBV19	TRBD2	TGTGCCAGTAGTACCGTCGGGGGGGGCGAGCAGTACTTC	CASSTVGGGEQYF
TRBJ1-4	few	TRBV28	TRBD1	TGTGCCAGCAGTTTTACGACAGGGGCGGGTGAAAAACTGTTTTTT	CASSFTTGAGEKLFF
TRBJ2-5	NA	TRBV7-9	NA	TGTGCCAGCAGCTTAAACAGGGAGACCCAGTACTTC	CASSLNRETQYF
TRBJ2-7	NA	TRBV27	TRBD2	TGTGCCAGCAGCCCCTGGGCTAGCGGGGGCCTCCCCTACGAGCAGTACTTC	CASSPWASGGLPYEQYF
TRBJ1-6	NA	TRBV4-1	NA	TGCGCCAGCAGCCAAGTAGGGGTAGCCTATTCACCCCTCCACTTT	CASSQVGVAYSPLHF
TRBJ2-1	NA	TRBV29-1	TRBD1	TGCAGCGCGACCGGGACAGCGCTCTACAATGAGCAGTTCTTC	CSATGTALYNEQFF
TRBJ1-1	NA	TRBV6-5	NA	TGTGCCAGCGGGCAGGCAGGATTGAACACTGAAGCTTTCTTT	CASGQAGLNTEAFF
TRBJ2-5	NA	TRBV5-8	NA	TGTGCCAGCAGCGCCTCAGGGATTTCCCTCCAAGAGACCCAGTACTTC	CASSASGISLQETQYF
TRBJ2-2	NA	TRBV7-9	NA	TGTGCCAGCAGCTACCTGGAGGCCGGGGAGCTGTTTTTT	CASSYLEAGELFF
TRBJ1-2	NA	TRBV15	NA	TGTGCCACCAGCAGCCGCCGCACAGCTAACTATGGCTACACCTTC	CATSSRRTANYGYTF
TRBJ1-2	NA	TRBV11-1	TRBD1	TGTGCCAGCAGCTTACCGGGACAGGGCCTCTATGGCTACACCTTC	CASSLPGQGLYGYTF
TRBJ2-7	NA	TRBV28	TRBD2	TGTGCCAGCAGCCCAGCGGGGATCTCCTACGAGCAGTACTTC	CASSPAGISYEQYF
TRBJ2-7	NA	TRBV6-5	NA	TGTGCCAGCAGCCGCCCTGGGCGGGCTTACTACGAGCAGTACTTC	CASSRPGRAYYEQYF
TRBJ1-5	few	TRBV7-9	NA	TGTGCCAGCAGCTTAGTAGGAGATGGCAATCAGCCCCAGCATTTT	CASSLVGDGNQPQHF
TRBJ1-2	NA	TRBV29-1	TRBD1	TGCAGCGCCATCCGACAGGGGATGGGAAACTATGGCTACACCTTC	CSAIRQGMGNYGYTF
TRBJ2-2	NA	TRBV4-3	TRBD2	TGCGCCAGCAGCCCCGGGACTAGCGATCTAAACACCGGGGAGCTGTTTTTT	CASSPGTSDLNTGELFF
TRBJ2-7	NA	TRBV5-5	TRBD1	TGTGCCAGCAGCAGTGGGACAGGGGTATACGAGCAGTACTTC	CASSSGTGVYEQYF
TRBJ1-4	NA	TRBV5-6	NA	TGTGCCAGCAGCAATGCGGCAACTAATGAAAAACTGTTTTTT	CASSNAATNEKLFF
TRBJ2-5	NA	TRBV6-1	NA	TGTGCCAGCAGTATTACAGGGCTCGGGGAGACCCAGTACTTC	CASSITGLGETQYF
TRBJ2-2	once	TRBV18	NA	TGTGCCAGCTCGCCGGGATCTCTCTGGGAGCTGTTTTTT	CASSPGSLWELFF
TRBJ2-5	NA	TRBV5-1	TRBD1	TGCGCCAGCAGCGTGGGACAGAACCAAGAGACCCAGTACTTC	CASSVGQNQETQYF
TRBJ1-3	NA	TRBV15	NA	TGTGCCACCAGCAGAGATCCCCTGTACTCTGGAAACACCATATATTTT	CATSRDPLYSGNTIYF
TRBJ2-7	NA	TRBV5-1	NA	TGCGCCAGCAGCTCAGGGCCGCCCTCCTACGAGCAGTACTTC	CASSSGPPSYEQYF
TRBJ2-1	few	TRBV4-1	NA	TGCGCCAGCAGCCCGCGAGGGCTTCAGGAGACGGAGCAGTTCTTC	CASSPRGLQETEQFF
TRBJ2-2	NA	TRBV19	NA	TGTGCCAGTAGTCCAGACTACACCGGGGAGCTGTTTTTT	CASSPDYTGELFF
TRBJ1-1	NA	TRBV5-1	TRBD1	TGCGCCAGCAAATTCCGGGACAGTAACACTGAAGCTTTCTTT	CASKFRDSNTEAFF
TRBJ2-1	NA	TRBV4-1	NA	TGCGCCAGCAGCCACCTCCTGACTAACAAGGAGGGTGAGCAGTTCTTC	CASSHLLTNKEGEQFF
TRBJ1-2	NA	TRBV11-3	TRBD1	TGTGCCAGCAGCGGAGGGACAGGGGGCCCCATCTTC	CASSGGTGGPIF
TRBJ1-2	once	TRBV18	TRBD1	TGTGCCAGCTCCCCCGGGACAGGGAGAGATGGCTACACCTTC	CASSPGTGRDGYTF
TRBJ1-1	NA	TRBV27	NA	TGTGCCAGCAGTCCCCGCGGCTTGAACACTGAAGCTTTCTTT	CASSPRGLNTEAFF
TRBJ2-2	NA	TRBV27	NA	TGTGCCAGCCACAGTCGAGAGGGGGCCGGGGAGCTGTTTTTT	CASHSREGAGELFF
TRBJ2-3	NA	TRBV28	NA	TGTGCCAGCATCAGGGGAGGGACAGATACGCAGTATTTT	CASIRGGTDTQYF
TRBJ1-2	NA	TRBV5-6	NA	TGTGCCAGCAGCGCGGGGGCCTATGGCTACACCTTC	CASSAGAYGYTF
TRBJ2-7	NA	TRBV5-1	TRBD1	TGCGCCAGCAGCGGGGACAGCTCCTACGAGCAGTACTTC	CASSGDSSYEQYF
TRBJ2-7	NA	TRBV11-3	NA	TGTGCCAGCAGCTTAAGAGGGGGTCCCTCCTACGAGCAGTACTTC	CASSLRGGPSYEQYF
TRBJ2-1	NA	TRBV28	NA	TGTGCCAGCAGTTTTGTTCGTTCCTACAATGAGCAGTTCTTC	CASSFVRSYNEQFF
TRBJ2-7	once	TRBV29-1	NA	TGCAGCGTTGAAGAACTCAGCGTACAGGATGGCTACGAGCAGTACTTC	CSVEELSVQDGYEQYF
TRBJ2-5	NA	TRBV27	TRBD1	TGTGCCAGCAGCCCAGGGACAGTACAAGAGACCCAGTACTTC	CASSPGTVQETQYF
TRBJ1-5	NA	TRBV5-5	NA	TGTGCCAGCAGCTGGGGGGACCGGGACAGCAATCAGCCCCAGCATTTT	CASSWGDRDSNQPQHF
TRBJ1-1	NA	TRBV18	TRBD1	TGTGCCAGCTCACCATATGGGGACAGTAACACTGAAGCTTTCTTT	CASSPYGDSNTEAFF
TRBJ1-2	NA	TRBV27	TRBD1	TGTGCCAGCAGTTTATCGCCAGGGGGCTCCTTCTATGGCTACACCTTC	CASSLSPGGSFYGYTF
TRBJ1-2	NA	TRBV9	NA	TGTGCCAGCAGCGTGGGAAGGGGGGGCCAAGGCTACACCTTC	CASSVGRGGQGYTF